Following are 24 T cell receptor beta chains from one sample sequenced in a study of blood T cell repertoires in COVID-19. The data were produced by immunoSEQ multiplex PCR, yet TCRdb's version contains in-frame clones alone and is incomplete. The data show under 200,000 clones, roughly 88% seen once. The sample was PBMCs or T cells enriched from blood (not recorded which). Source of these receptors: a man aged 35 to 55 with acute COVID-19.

The CDR3 region is CASILAEETQYF. Here the CDR3 DNA reads TGTGCCAGCATACTAGCGGAAGAGACCCAGTACTTC. This chain connects TRBV2 to TRBJ2-5; 8 bases align to TRBD2. J gave up 3 bases and V 7 bases, and 1 base lay outside the gene matches. The CDR3 is 12 amino acids. CDR1 SNHLY and CDR2 FYNNEI come from the germline V gene.

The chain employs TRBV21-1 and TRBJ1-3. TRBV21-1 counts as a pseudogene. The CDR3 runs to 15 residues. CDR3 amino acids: CASSTSDFSGNTIYF. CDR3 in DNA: TGTGCCAGCAGCACCTCGGACTTCTCTGGAAACACCATATATTTT.

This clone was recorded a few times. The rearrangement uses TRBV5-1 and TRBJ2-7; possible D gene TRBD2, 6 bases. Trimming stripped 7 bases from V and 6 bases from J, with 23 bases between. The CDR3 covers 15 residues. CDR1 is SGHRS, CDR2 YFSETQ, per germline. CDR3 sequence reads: CASSRQAGQGLEQYF. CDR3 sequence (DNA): TGCGCCAGCTCACGTCAGGCAGGGCAGGGACTCGAGCAGTACTTC.

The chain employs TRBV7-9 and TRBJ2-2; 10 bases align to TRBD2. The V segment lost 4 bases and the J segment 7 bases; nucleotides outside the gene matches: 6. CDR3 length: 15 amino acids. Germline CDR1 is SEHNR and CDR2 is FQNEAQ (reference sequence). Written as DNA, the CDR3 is TGTGCCAGCAGCTCTAGCGGGAGAATAGACGGGGAGCTGTTTTTT. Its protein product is CASSSSGRIDGELFF.

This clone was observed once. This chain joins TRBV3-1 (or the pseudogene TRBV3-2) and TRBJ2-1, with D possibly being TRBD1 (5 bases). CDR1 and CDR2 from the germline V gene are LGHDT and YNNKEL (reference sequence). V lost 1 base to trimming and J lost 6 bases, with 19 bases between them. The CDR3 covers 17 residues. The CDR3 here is CASSQGFGQGPRNEQFF. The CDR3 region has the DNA TGTGCCAGCAGCCAAGGGTTCGGGCAGGGTCCGCGCAATGAGCAGTTCTTC.

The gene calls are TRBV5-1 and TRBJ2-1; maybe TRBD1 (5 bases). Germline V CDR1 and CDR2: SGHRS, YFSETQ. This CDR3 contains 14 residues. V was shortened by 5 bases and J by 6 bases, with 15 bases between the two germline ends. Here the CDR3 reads CASSNQGRSNEQFF. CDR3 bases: TGCGCCAGCAGTAACCAGGGAAGATCCAATGAGCAGTTCTTC.

The CDR3 loop reads CASSDGVGDTNEQFF. The CDR3 nucleotides are TGCGCCAGCAGCGATGGAGTAGGGGATACCAATGAGCAGTTCTTC. This chain connects TRBV5-1 to TRBJ2-1; the D gene is possibly TRBD1 (5 bases). The CDR3 has 15 residues. V was shortened by 4 bases and J by 6 bases, with 17 bases between the two germline ends. Germline values: CDR1 SGHRS, CDR2 YFSETQ. The full variable domain, with the rest looked up from reference TRBV5-1 and TRBJ2-1, is KAGVTQTPRYLIKTRGQQVTLSCSPISGHRSVSWYQQTPGQGLQFLFEYFSETQRNKGNFPGRFSGRQFSNSRSEMNVSTLELGDSALYLCASSDGVGDTNEQFFGPGTRLTVL.

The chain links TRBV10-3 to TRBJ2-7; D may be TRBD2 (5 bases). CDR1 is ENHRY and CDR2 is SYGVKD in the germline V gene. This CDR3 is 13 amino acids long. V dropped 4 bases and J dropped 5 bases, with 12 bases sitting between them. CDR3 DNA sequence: TGTGCCATCAGTGGTGGACCGGGGAACGAGCAGTACTTC. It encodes CAISGGPGNEQYF.

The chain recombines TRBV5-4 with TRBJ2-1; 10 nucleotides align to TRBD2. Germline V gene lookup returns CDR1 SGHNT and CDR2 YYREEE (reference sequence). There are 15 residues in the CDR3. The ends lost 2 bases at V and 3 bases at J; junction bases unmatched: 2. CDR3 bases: TGTGCCAGCAGCTTAGCGGGAGGGATCTACAATGAGCAGTTCTTC. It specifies CASSLAGGIYNEQFF. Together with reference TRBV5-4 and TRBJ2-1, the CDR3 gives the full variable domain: ETGVTQSPTHLIKTRGQQVTLRCSSQSGHNTVSWYQQALGQGPQFIFQYYREEENGRGNFPPRFSGLQFPNYSSELNVNALELDDSALYLCASSLAGGIYNEQFFGPGTRLTVL.

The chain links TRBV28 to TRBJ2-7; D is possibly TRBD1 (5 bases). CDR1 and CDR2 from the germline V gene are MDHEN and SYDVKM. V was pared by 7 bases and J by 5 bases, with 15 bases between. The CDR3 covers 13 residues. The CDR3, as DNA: TGTGCCAGCAAGGCAGGGATAATGAACGAGCAGTACTTC. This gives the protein CASKAGIMNEQYF.

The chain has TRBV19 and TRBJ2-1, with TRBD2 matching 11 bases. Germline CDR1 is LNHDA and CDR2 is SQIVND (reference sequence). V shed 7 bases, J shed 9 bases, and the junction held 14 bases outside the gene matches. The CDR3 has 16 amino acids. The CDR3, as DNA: TGTGCCAGTACCACGCGGGGACTAGCGGAGAGGGGTGAGCAGTTCTTC. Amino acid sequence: CASTTRGLAERGEQFF.

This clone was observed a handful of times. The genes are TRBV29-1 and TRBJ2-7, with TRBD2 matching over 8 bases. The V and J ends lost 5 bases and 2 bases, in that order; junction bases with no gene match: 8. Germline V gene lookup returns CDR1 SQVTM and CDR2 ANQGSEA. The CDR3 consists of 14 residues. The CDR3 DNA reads TGCAGCGTTCTGCTGACTAGCGAGACCTACGAGCAGTACTTC. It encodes CSVLLTSETYEQYF.

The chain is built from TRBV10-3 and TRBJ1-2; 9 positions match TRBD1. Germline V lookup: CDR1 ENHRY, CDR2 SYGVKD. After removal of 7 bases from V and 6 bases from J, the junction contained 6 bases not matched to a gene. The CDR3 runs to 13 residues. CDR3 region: CAINRQGGDGYTF. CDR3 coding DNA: TGTGCCATCAATAGACAGGGGGGTGATGGCTACACCTTC.

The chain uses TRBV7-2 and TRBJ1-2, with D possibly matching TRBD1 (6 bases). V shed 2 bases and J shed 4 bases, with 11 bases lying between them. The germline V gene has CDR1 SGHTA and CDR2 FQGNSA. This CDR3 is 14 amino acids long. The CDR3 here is CASSLQTGPYGYTF. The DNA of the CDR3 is TGTGCCAGCAGCTTACAGACAGGACCCTATGGCTACACCTTC. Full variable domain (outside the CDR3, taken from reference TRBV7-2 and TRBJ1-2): GAGVSQSPSNKVTEKGKDVELRCDPISGHTALYWYRQSLGQGLEFLIYFQGNSAPDKSGLPSDRFSAERTGGSVSTLTIQRTQQEDSAVYLCASSLQTGPYGYTFGSGTRLTVV.

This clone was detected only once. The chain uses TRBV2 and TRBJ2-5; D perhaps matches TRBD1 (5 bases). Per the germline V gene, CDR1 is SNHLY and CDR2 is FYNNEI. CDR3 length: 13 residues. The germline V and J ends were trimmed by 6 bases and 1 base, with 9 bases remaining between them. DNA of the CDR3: TGTGCCAGCAGACAGGATCTCCAAGAGACCCAGTACTTC. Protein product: CASRQDLQETQYF.

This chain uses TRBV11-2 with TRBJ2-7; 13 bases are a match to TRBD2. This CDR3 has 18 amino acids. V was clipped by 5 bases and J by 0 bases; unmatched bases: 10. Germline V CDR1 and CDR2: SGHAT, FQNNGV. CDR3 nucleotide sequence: TGTGCCAGCAGCACCTGGACTAGCGGGAGCCGTCTCTCCTACGAGCAGTACTTC. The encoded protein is CASSTWTSGSRLSYEQYF.

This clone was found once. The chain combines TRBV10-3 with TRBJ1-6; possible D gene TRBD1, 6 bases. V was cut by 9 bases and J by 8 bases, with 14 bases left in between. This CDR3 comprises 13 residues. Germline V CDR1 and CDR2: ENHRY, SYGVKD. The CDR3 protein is CAIGATGYSPLHF. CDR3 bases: TGTGCCATTGGGGCAACAGGGTATTCACCCCTCCACTTT.

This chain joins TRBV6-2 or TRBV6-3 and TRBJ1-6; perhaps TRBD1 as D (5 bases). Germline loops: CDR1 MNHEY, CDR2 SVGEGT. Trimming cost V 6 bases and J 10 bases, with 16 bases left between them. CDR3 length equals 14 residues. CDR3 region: CASSLQGAGSPLHF. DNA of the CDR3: TGTGCCAGCAGCCTACAAGGGGCCGGATCACCCCTCCACTTT.

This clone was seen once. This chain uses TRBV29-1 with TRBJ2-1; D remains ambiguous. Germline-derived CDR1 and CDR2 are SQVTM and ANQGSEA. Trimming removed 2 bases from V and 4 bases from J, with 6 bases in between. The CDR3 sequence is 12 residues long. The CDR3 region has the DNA TGCAGCGTTGAACGGCGGTACAATGAGCAGTTCTTC. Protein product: CSVERRYNEQFF.

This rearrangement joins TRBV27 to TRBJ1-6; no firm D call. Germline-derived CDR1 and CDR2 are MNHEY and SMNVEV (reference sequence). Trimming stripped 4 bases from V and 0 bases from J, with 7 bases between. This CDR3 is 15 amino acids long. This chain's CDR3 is CASSSTSSYNSPLHF. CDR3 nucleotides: TGTGCCAGCAGTTCGACAAGCTCCTATAATTCACCCCTCCACTTT.

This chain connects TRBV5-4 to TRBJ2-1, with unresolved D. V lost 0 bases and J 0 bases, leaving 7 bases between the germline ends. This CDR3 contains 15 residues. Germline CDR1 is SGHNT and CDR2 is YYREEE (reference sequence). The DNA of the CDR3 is TGTGCCAGCAGCTTGGGGTGGGCCTCCTACAATGAGCAGTTCTTC. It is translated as CASSLGWASYNEQFF.

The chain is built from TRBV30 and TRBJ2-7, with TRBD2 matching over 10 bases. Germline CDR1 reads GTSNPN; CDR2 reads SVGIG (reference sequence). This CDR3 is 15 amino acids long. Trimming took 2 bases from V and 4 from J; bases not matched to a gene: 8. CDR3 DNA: TGTGCCTGGAGTAATCGGACTAGCGGATTATACGAGCAGTACTTC. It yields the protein CAWSNRTSGLYEQYF.

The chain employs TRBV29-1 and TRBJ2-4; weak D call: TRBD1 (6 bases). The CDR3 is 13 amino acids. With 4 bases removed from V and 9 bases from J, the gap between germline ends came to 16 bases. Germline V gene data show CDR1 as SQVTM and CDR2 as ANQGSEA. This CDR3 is CSVGEVQGSIQYF. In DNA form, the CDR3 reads TGCAGCGTTGGAGAGGTCCAGGGGAGCATTCAGTACTTC.

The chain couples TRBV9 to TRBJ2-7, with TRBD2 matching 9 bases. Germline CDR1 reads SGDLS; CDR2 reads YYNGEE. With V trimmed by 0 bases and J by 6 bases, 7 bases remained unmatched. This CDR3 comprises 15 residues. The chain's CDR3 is CASSVDSGLAAEQYF. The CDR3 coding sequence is TGTGCCAGCAGCGTAGACTCGGGACTAGCTGCCGAGCAGTACTTC.